Shown below are 24 T cell receptor beta chains from a single sample sequenced in a study of T cells in localized non-small cell lung cancer. Libraries were prepared by immunoSEQ multiplex PCR; TCRdb keeps only in-frame clonotypes and omits some of them. The profile covers around 90,000 clones, with roughly 75% appearing a single time and less than 20% taken by the ten largest. The sequenced sample was PBMCs, obtained before any cancer treatment. These TCRs come from a man aged 40 to 75 with stage II squamous cell lung carcinoma.

The rearrangement uses TRBV7-3 and TRBJ2-1, with 10 bases matching TRBD1. The germline gives CDR1 SGHTA, CDR2 FQGTGA. V was pared by 8 bases and J by 7 bases, with 5 bases of the junction left unmatched. The CDR3 loop spans 13 amino acids. The CDR3 nucleotides read TGTGCCAGCCGGGGACAGGGGAATAATGAGCAGTTCTTC. The encoded protein is CASRGQGNNEQFF.

The table lists this clone with a count of one. The chain is built from TRBV18 and TRBJ2-7, with 7 nucleotides matching TRBD1. Per germline, CDR1 KGHSH and CDR2 LQKENI. V shed 2 bases, J shed 2 bases, and the junction held 3 bases outside the gene matches. The length of the CDR3 is 14 residues. The CDR3 loop reads CASSPFQGAYEQYF. CDR3 nucleotides: TGTGCCAGCTCACCATTCCAGGGGGCCTACGAGCAGTACTTC.

The chain combines TRBV7-3 with TRBJ1-3; D perhaps matches TRBD1 (6 bases). The V gene lost 4 bases and the J gene lost 0 bases, with 10 bases spanning the gap. CDR3 size: 15 residues. From germline, CDR1 is SGHTA and CDR2 FQGTGA. CDR3 region: CASSSTGRSGNTIYF. In nucleotides, the CDR3 is TGTGCCAGCAGCTCGACAGGTCGCTCTGGAAACACCATATATTTT.

The gene calls are TRBV10-3 and TRBJ2-1; TRBD2 might be the D (6 bases). The CDR3 spans 15 residues. The germline V gene encodes CDR1 ENHRY and CDR2 SYGVKD. V shed 6 bases and J shed 1 base, with 13 bases lying between them. For the CDR3, the DNA is TGTGCCATCAGATCGGGGGAGTGGTCCTACAATGAGCAGTTCTTC. It translates to CAIRSGEWSYNEQFF.

V gene TRBV27 combines with J gene TRBJ2-1, with a weak D call TRBD2 (6 bases). The CDR3 covers 16 residues. Trimming shortened V by 2 bases and J by 0 bases, and 11 bases separated the two germline ends. Germline CDR1 reads MNHEY; CDR2 reads SMNVEV (reference sequence). This CDR3 is CASSLRAGSSYNEQFF. In nucleotides, the CDR3 is TGTGCCAGCAGTTTACGCGCGGGGAGCTCCTACAATGAGCAGTTCTTC.

The chain recombines TRBV4-3 with TRBJ2-7; tentative D call: TRBD2 (7 bases). This CDR3 is 17 amino acids long. Germline loops: CDR1 LGHNA, CDR2 YSLEER. Trimming stripped 0 bases from V and 3 bases from J, with 18 bases between. CDR3 sequence (DNA): TGCGCCAGCAGCCAAGAATTCCAACGGGGGGCCTTCTACGAGCAGTACTTC. Amino acid sequence: CASSQEFQRGAFYEQYF.

V usage is TRBV28 and J usage is TRBJ2-3; the match to TRBD1 covers 7 bases. Germline CDR1 MDHEN, CDR2 SYDVKM. The junction had 9 bases not matched to a gene; V was cut back by 4 bases and J by 2 bases. The length of the CDR3 is 16 residues. The CDR3 DNA is TGTGCCAGCAGTTCCTCATGGGACAGTTTCACAGATACGCAGTATTTT. Protein sequence: CASSSSWDSFTDTQYF.

The rearrangement uses TRBV7-9 and TRBJ2-3, with D uncertain. This CDR3 spans 9 amino acids. V was shortened by 3 bases and J by 14 bases, with 6 bases between the two germline ends. CDR1 and CDR2 (germline): SEHNR, FQNEAQ (reference sequence). For the CDR3, the DNA is TGTGCCAGCAGCTTCGAAGGGTATTTT. Its protein product is CASSFEGYF.

The CDR3 DNA sequence: TGTGCCAGCAGTGCCAGCGGGACTAGCACAGATACGCAGTATTTT. This codes for CASSASGTSTDTQYF. V and J are TRBV25-1 and TRBJ2-3; 7 nucleotides agree with TRBD2. CDR3 size: 15 residues. V was pared by 4 bases and J by 0 bases, with 4 bases of the junction left unmatched. Per germline, CDR1 MGHDK and CDR2 SYGVNS.

The J gene is TRBJ2-5, the V gene TRBV5-4; 13 positions match TRBD2. Germline CDR1 reads SGHNT; CDR2 reads YYREEE (reference sequence). CDR3 length equals 15 residues. V trimming: 3 bases; J trimming: 4 bases; junction bases outside the gene matches: 3. The CDR3 reads CASSWTSGGSETQYF. In DNA form, the CDR3 reads TGTGCCAGCAGCTGGACTAGCGGGGGATCAGAGACCCAGTACTTC.

This chain links TRBV6-1 with TRBJ2-7; D is unclear. V lost 1 base and J lost 3, with 7 bases in between. In germline, CDR1 is MNHNS, CDR2 SASEGT. The CDR3 spans 13 residues. This CDR3 is CASSEGPLYEQYF. The CDR3 DNA sequence: TGTGCCAGCAGTGAAGGACCCCTCTACGAGCAGTACTTC.

V is TRBV2 and J is TRBJ2-2; D is unclear. Trimming pared 6 bases from V and 4 bases from J, leaving 9 bases between. The germline CDR1 and CDR2 sequences are SNHLY and FYNNEI. The CDR3 totals 13 residues. CDR3 nucleotides: TGTGCCAGCAGGGGGTCGGGCACCGGGGAGCTGTTTTTT. It specifies CASRGSGTGELFF.

The chain uses TRBV19 and TRBJ2-3, with 11 positions matching TRBD2. Germline CDR1 LNHDA, CDR2 SQIVND (reference sequence). V shed 5 bases and J 0 bases; nucleotides not matched to a gene: 10. The CDR3 is 18 residues long. The CDR3 region has the DNA TGTGCCAGTAGTTCGCCTAGCGGGGGGCTCGCTAGCACAGATACGCAGTATTTT. Protein sequence: CASSSPSGGLASTDTQYF.

This chain joins TRBV18 and TRBJ2-7, with 7 bases matching TRBD1. The CDR3 runs to 15 residues. From germline, CDR1 is KGHSH and CDR2 LQKENI. Trimming cost V 3 bases and J 5 bases; bases outside gene matches: 10. CDR3 residues: CASSPRRGLFNEQYF. Written as DNA, the CDR3 is TGTGCCAGCTCACCCCGAAGGGGGCTTTTCAACGAGCAGTACTTC.

This chain joins TRBV7-3 and TRBJ2-2, with D uncertain. The CDR3 has 15 residues. V was shortened by 0 bases and J by 0 bases, with 5 bases between the two germline ends. CDR1 and CDR2 from the germline V gene are SGHTA and FQGTGA. The CDR3 coding sequence is TGTGCCAGCAGCTTAACTGCGTCGAACACCGGGGAGCTGTTTTTT. Its protein product is CASSLTASNTGELFF.

This chain uses TRBV30 with TRBJ2-3; weak D call: TRBD2 (6 bases). V dropped 1 base and J dropped 0 bases, with 14 bases sitting between them. The length of the CDR3 is 16 residues. The V gene's germline CDR1 is GTSNPN and CDR2 SVGIG (reference sequence). The CDR3 nucleotides are TGTGCCTGGAGTGGGTTTCGGGGGATCAGCACAGATACGCAGTATTTT. Protein sequence: CAWSGFRGISTDTQYF.

V is TRBV5-5 and J is TRBJ1-5; a possible D gene is TRBD1 (5 bases). The CDR3 is 14 residues long. V was shortened by 4 bases and J by 6 bases, with 14 bases between the two germline ends. Per germline, CDR1 SGHKS and CDR2 YYEKEE (reference sequence). CDR3 DNA: TGTGCCAGCAGCAGGGGATCTGGGGGTCAGCCCCAGCATTTT. Protein sequence: CASSRGSGGQPQHF. Full variable domain (rest looked up from reference TRBV5-5 and TRBJ1-5): DAGVTQSPTHLIKTRGQQVTLRCSPISGHKSVSWYQQVLGQGPQFIFQYYEKEERGRGNFPDRFSARQFPNYSSELNVNALLLGDSALYLCASSRGSGGQPQHFGDGTRLSIL.

The chain is built from TRBV14 and TRBJ1-6; TRBD1 matches at 10 bases. Germline-derived CDR1 and CDR2 are SGHDN and FVKESK. Trimming cost V 1 base and J 9 bases; bases outside gene matches: 6. The CDR3 spans 16 residues. In nucleotides, the CDR3 is TGTGCCAGCAGCCAAGCGACAGGGGGCCGAGGTTCACCCCTCCACTTT. It encodes CASSQATGGRGSPLHF. Using reference TRBV14 and TRBJ1-6 for the parts outside the CDR3, the full variable domain is EAGVTQFPSHSVIEKGQTVTLRCDPISGHDNLYWYRRVMGKEIKFLLHFVKESKQDESGMPNNRFLAERTGGTYSTLKVQPAELEDSGVYFCASSQATGGRGSPLHFGNGTRLTVT.

This chain uses TRBV18 with TRBJ2-7; D may be TRBD1 (5 bases). Trimming took 2 bases from V and 3 from J, leaving 11 bases between them. The CDR3 extends over 14 amino acids. In germline, CDR1 is KGHSH, CDR2 LQKENI. The CDR3 loop reads CASSPFGANYEQYF. The CDR3 coding sequence is TGTGCCAGCTCACCATTTGGGGCGAACTACGAGCAGTACTTC.

This clone showed up just a few times. This sequence joins TRBV19 and TRBJ1-1; 7 bases are shared with TRBD1. Per the germline V gene, CDR1 is LNHDA and CDR2 is SQIVND (reference sequence). The CDR3 is made up of 16 amino acids. After removal of 4 bases from V and 0 bases from J, the junction contained 8 bases not matched to a gene. The CDR3 region is CASSTRQGPMNTEAFF. The DNA of the CDR3 is TGTGCCAGTAGTACCCGACAGGGACCTATGAACACTGAAGCTTTCTTT.

In its sample, this clone was seen a few times. This chain uses TRBV4-2 with TRBJ1-1; possibly TRBD1 for D (5 bases). Germline CDR1 is LGHNA and CDR2 is YNFKEQ. The CDR3 runs 16 residues. V gave up 4 bases and J gave up 1 base, with 16 bases separating them. This CDR3 reads CASSPQKGRGNTEAFF. The CDR3 DNA reads as TGTGCCAGCAGCCCCCAAAAGGGGAGAGGGAACACTGAAGCTTTCTTT.

V is TRBV29-1 and J is TRBJ2-1; D could derive from TRBD1 or TRBD2 (5 bases each). The V end was cut by 5 bases, the J end by 7 bases, with 12 bases between. CDR1 and CDR2 (germline): SQVTM, ANQGSEA. CDR3 length: 12 residues. DNA of the CDR3: TGCAGCGTTAAATGGGGACGGAATGAGCAGTTCTTC. It yields the protein CSVKWGRNEQFF.

The V and J genes are TRBV7-3 and TRBJ2-1; tentative D call: TRBD2 (5 bases). Trimming shortened V by 8 bases and J by 2 bases, and 10 bases separated the two germline ends. The CDR3 is 13 amino acids. From germline, CDR1 is SGHTA and CDR2 FQGTGA. CDR3 loop: CASADLAYNEQFF. The CDR3 nucleotides are TGTGCCAGCGCGGACTTAGCCTACAATGAGCAGTTCTTC.

The CDR3: CASSWGENTEAFF. The CDR3 nucleotides read TGTGCCAGCAGCTGGGGGGAGAACACTGAAGCTTTCTTT. The rearrangement joins TRBV5-5 to TRBJ1-1, with a weak D call TRBD1 (5 bases). This CDR3 contains 13 residues. Germline V gene sequence: CDR1 SGHKS, CDR2 YYEKEE (reference sequence). Trimming removed 3 bases from V and 1 base from J, with 7 bases in between. Using reference TRBV5-5 and TRBJ1-1 for the parts outside the CDR3, the full variable domain is DAGVTQSPTHLIKTRGQQVTLRCSPISGHKSVSWYQQVLGQGPQFIFQYYEKEERGRGNFPDRFSARQFPNYSSELNVNALLLGDSALYLCASSWGENTEAFFGQGTRLTVV.